Listed here are 9 T cell receptor beta chains from one sample, sequenced in a study of response to subunit inactivated influenza vaccine. TCRdb reprocessed the RT-PCR reads via MiXCR and lists one record per CDR3 protein. The sample carries about 160,000 distinct CDR3 sequences, 11% recorded once. The material was non-naive T cells sorted from PBMCs, obtained roughly 47 days after vaccination. All receptors derive from a man aged 45-65 years who received an inactivated influenza vaccine.

This clonotype was detected a few times. The rearrangement links TRBV5-8 to TRBJ2-1; 9 bases match TRBD2. The V gene's germline CDR1 is SGHTS and CDR2 YDEGEE. The CDR3 covers 16 residues. J gave up 2 bases and V 3 bases, and 6 bases lay outside the gene matches. In nucleotides, the CDR3 is TGTGCCAGCAGCTGGTCTGGCGGGGGGGCCTACAATGAGCAGTTCTTC. Its translation is CASSWSGGGAYNEQFF.

This clonotype was observed a single time. At one end, the junction sequence differs from germline, possibly due to a read error. V is TRBV5-5 and J is TRBJ2-5, with D maybe TRBD2 (5 bases). The germline V gene encodes CDR1 SGHKS and CDR2 YYEKEE (reference sequence). The CDR3 loop spans 14 amino acids. The CDR3 DNA reads as TGTGTCAGCAGCTTGGAGGCAGGTCGGAAGACCCAGTACTTC. Protein: CVSSLEAGRKTQYF.

This clonotype turned up a few times. The chain is built from TRBV18 and TRBJ2-4; D may be TRBD2 (5 bases). This CDR3 contains 13 residues. With 5 bases removed from V and 7 bases from J, the gap between germline ends came to 12 bases. Germline V gives CDR1 KGHSH, CDR2 LQKENI. The CDR3 region has the DNA TGTGCCAGCTCATATGGTTCGGGGAACATTCAGTACTTC. It translates to CASSYGSGNIQYF.

This chain joins TRBV7-8 and TRBJ1-2; 9 nucleotides line up with TRBD1. Germline V lookup: CDR1 SGHVS, CDR2 FQNEAQ. The CDR3 totals 14 residues. J lost 4 bases, V lost 5 bases, and 5 bases had no gene match. CDR3 sequence: CASSRRDRAYGYTF. Here the CDR3 DNA reads TGTGCCAGCAGCCGGCGGGACAGGGCCTATGGCTACACCTTC. Full variable domain (remainder filled in from reference TRBV7-8 and TRBJ1-2): GAGVSQSPRYKVAKRGQDVALRCDPISGHVSLFWYQQALGQGPEFLTYFQNEAQLDKSGLPSDRFFAERPEGSVSTLKIQRTQQEDSAVYLCASSRRDRAYGYTFGSGTRLTVV.

The chain links TRBV27 to TRBJ1-6; 7 nucleotides line up with TRBD1. In germline, CDR1 is MNHEY, CDR2 SMNVEV (reference sequence). The CDR3 runs 15 residues. V was clipped by 7 bases and J by 0 bases; unmatched bases: 3. The CDR3 DNA reads TGTGCCAGCAAGACAGGGAGCTCCTATAATTCACCCCTCCACTTT. This translates into CASKTGSSYNSPLHF.

This clonotype appeared many times. The rearrangement joins TRBV20-1 to TRBJ2-3; either TRBD1 or TRBD2 may fit D (5 bases each). This CDR3 comprises 15 residues. The germline V and J ends were trimmed by 6 bases and 0 bases, with 16 bases remaining between them. Germline V gives CDR1 DFQATT, CDR2 SNEGSKA (reference sequence). The CDR3 DNA sequence: TGCAGTGCGGAGGACATTTATACTAGCACAGATACGCAGTATTTT. Its protein product is CSAEDIYTSTDTQYF.

Notes on this clonotype: At one of its ends the junction is not consistent with the germline gene, which may arise from a read error. The V and J genes are TRBV12-3 or TRBV12-4 and TRBJ2-1, with D possibly being TRBD2 (5 bases). This CDR3 is built from 13 residues. CDR3 region: CATSLIPGNEQFF. The CDR3 DNA reads as TGTGCCACCAGTTTAATTCCGGGGAATGAGCAGTTCTTC.

This clonotype was recorded a few times. The V and J genes are TRBV4-1 and TRBJ2-2, with D maybe TRBD2 (5 bases). This CDR3 has 14 residues. V shed 0 bases and J shed 6 bases, with 8 bases lying between them. Germline assignment: CDR1 MGHRA and CDR2 YSYEKL. CDR3 DNA sequence: TGCGCCAGCAGCCAAGACCCGGGGTCCGGGGAGCTGTTTTTT. This codes for CASSQDPGSGELFF.

The CDR3 sequence is CASSLAPRETQYF. The CDR3 DNA reads TGTGCCAGCAGTTTAGCCCCGAGAGAAACCCAGTACTTC. The V call is TRBV12-3 or TRBV12-4, the J call TRBJ2-5; D gene uncertain. The length of the CDR3 is 13 residues. The V and J ends lost 0 bases and 8 bases respectively, with 10 bases between them.